This TCR beta chain was documented in a study of naive and memory T cell subsets. Both TRBC1 and TRBC2 were covered by a beta constant-region primer of two equimolar oligonucleotides. Ligated cDNA was amplified by four rounds of PCR with nested alpha and beta constant-region primers and SP2. Ligation attached a single-stranded oligonucleotide with a 12-nucleotide UMI and the SP2 primer to the cDNA 3' end. TCRdb analysed the UMI-ligation and nested PCR reads with MiXCR anew, one entry per CDR3 protein. Among 150,000 or so distinct CDR3 sequences listed, roughly 20% were seen once. Only a few counts were recorded for this clonotype. The antigen is unknown. Study-level points and caveats: Naive and memory subsets had different power law exponents for TCR abundance. Naive repertoires, especially CD8, held a few larger clonotypes, possibly memory cells re-expressing CD45RA.

Trimming took 6 bases from V and 0 from J, leaving 9 bases between them. Looked up from germline, CDR1 is MNHEY and CDR2 is SVGEGT. This CDR3 spans 14 amino acids. The receptor was isolated from a human donor in good health. The source material was naive CD4+ T cells from blood. The gene calls are TRBV6-2 or TRBV6-3 and TRBJ1-5, with TRBD1 as a possible D gene (5 bases). DNA for the CDR3: TGTGCCAGCAGCTGGGACGGTAGCAATCAGCCCCAGCATTTT. Its translation is CASSWDGSNQPQHF.